Listed here are 16 T cell receptor beta chains from one sample, sequenced in a study of PD-1 blockade in classical Hodgkin lymphoma. Sequenced by immunoSEQ multiplex PCR; TCRdb stores in-frame clones only, minus some. Of roughly 13,000 clones detected, roughly 80% appear once; the ten largest clones hold approximately 25%. Every patient experienced relapse after autologous stem cell transplantation, and brentuximab vedotin exposure varied. Sequencing was performed on peripheral blood mononuclear cells (PBMCs), taken at baseline. The receptors here all came from a human donor with classical Hodgkin lymphoma.

J is TRBJ2-1 and V is TRBV19; 9 bases map to TRBD2. V dropped 6 bases and J dropped 7; count of bases not matched to a gene: 7. CDR1 LNHDA and CDR2 SQIVND come from the germline V gene (reference sequence). This CDR3 region has 14 residues. Here the CDR3 DNA reads TGTGCCAGTAGCCTTGTGACTAGCGGTAATGAGCAGTTCTTC. Protein: CASSLVTSGNEQFF.

This clone is judged medium-sized. The chain couples TRBV5-5 to TRBJ2-1; perhaps TRBD2 as D (6 bases). The V end was cut by 2 bases, the J end by 8 bases, with 20 bases between. CDR3 length equals 16 residues. Germline lookup yields CDR1 SGHKS and CDR2 YYEKEE (reference sequence). CDR3 region: CASSFSVVSGEDEQFF. DNA of the CDR3: TGTGCCAGCAGCTTCTCTGTGGTTTCGGGAGAAGATGAGCAGTTCTTC.

This clone has more than one count but fewer than ten. The chain couples TRBV6-1 to TRBJ1-1; no clear D. This CDR3 is 11 amino acids long. In germline, CDR1 is MNHNS, CDR2 SASEGT. The V gene lost 8 bases and the J gene lost 1 base, with 5 bases spanning the gap. CDR3 amino acids: CASGRNTEAFF. The CDR3, as DNA: TGTGCCAGCGGCAGGAACACTGAAGCTTTCTTT.

The rearrangement uses TRBV28 and TRBJ2-1; TRBD2 matches 11 bases. Germline CDR1 and CDR2: MDHEN and SYDVKM. The CDR3 length is 17 residues. V lost 2 bases, J lost 5 bases, and 8 bases stayed unmatched. The CDR3 DNA reads as TGTGCCAGCAGTTTAAATACGGGACTAGCGGCCAACAATGAGCAGTTCTTC. It specifies CASSLNTGLAANNEQFF.

The chain has TRBV30 and TRBJ2-1, with D possibly being TRBD1 or TRBD2 (5 bases each). The CDR3 covers 13 residues. CDR1 is GTSNPN and CDR2 is SVGIG in the germline V gene (reference sequence). V lost 3 bases, J lost 10 bases, and 16 bases lay in between. In nucleotides, the CDR3 is TGTGCCTGGAGGGGGCGAGGGGCGCGGGAGCAGTTCTTC. This codes for CAWRGRGAREQFF.

The V and J genes are TRBV5-6 and TRBJ2-6; weak D call: TRBD1 (5 bases). This CDR3 has 16 residues. In germline, CDR1 is SGHDT, CDR2 YYEEEE. V dropped 1 base and J dropped 2 bases, with 10 bases sitting between them. The CDR3 DNA reads TGTGCCAGCAGCTTGCGATCAGGGACTGGGGCCAACGTCCTGACTTTC. Translated: CASSLRSGTGANVLTF.

The V gene is TRBV10-3, the J gene TRBJ2-7; D is undetermined. Trimming removed 4 bases at V and 2 bases at J, with 12 bases between. This CDR3 is built from 14 residues. Germline loops: CDR1 ENHRY, CDR2 SYGVKD. The CDR3, as DNA: TGTGCCATCAGTGTTCGGCAGTCGGCCTACGAGCAGTACTTC. Translated: CAISVRQSAYEQYF.

J is TRBJ2-7 and V is TRBV18; 10 bases fit TRBD1. CDR1 is KGHSH, CDR2 LQKENI, per germline. The trim removed 0 bases at V and 6 bases at J, leaving 5 bases unmatched. CDR3 length equals 15 residues. CDR3 protein: CASSPPTTGGAEQYF. Written as DNA, the CDR3 is TGTGCCAGCTCACCACCTACGACAGGGGGCGCCGAGCAGTACTTC.

The chain has TRBV28 and TRBJ2-7; D may be TRBD1 (6 bases). Germline values: CDR1 MDHEN, CDR2 SYDVKM. The V end lost 5 bases, the J end lost 3 bases, and 23 bases lay between the germline ends. This CDR3 has 17 residues. This CDR3 reads CASSPRRAQGRHYEQYF. The CDR3, as DNA: TGTGCCAGCAGTCCTCGACGGGCACAGGGAAGGCACTACGAGCAGTACTTC.

This rearrangement joins TRBV11-2 to TRBJ1-1; TRBD1 matches at 9 bases. The V gene end was trimmed by 6 bases and the J gene end by 5 bases; junction bases not matched to a gene: 4. The CDR3 consists of 13 residues. Germline V gene data show CDR1 as SGHAT and CDR2 as FQNNGV. CDR3 sequence: CASRLTGGTEAFF. The CDR3 region has the DNA TGTGCCAGCAGACTGACAGGGGGGACTGAAGCTTTCTTT.

The chain carries TRBV6-1 and TRBJ2-7; TRBD2 is a possible D gene (5 bases). This CDR3 spans 14 amino acids. Germline lookup yields CDR1 MNHNS and CDR2 SASEGT. V lost 0 bases and J 3 bases, leaving 9 bases between the germline ends. The CDR3 nucleotides are TGTGCCAGCAGTGAAGCGGGAGTTGTCTACGAGCAGTACTTC. Protein sequence: CASSEAGVVYEQYF.

The chain links TRBV18 to TRBJ1-1; D perhaps matches TRBD1 (5 bases). The V end was cut by 3 bases, the J end by 8 bases, with 16 bases between. Germline lookup yields CDR1 KGHSH and CDR2 LQKENI. The CDR3 consists of 14 residues. The CDR3 loop is CASSPRQGVVEAFF. As DNA, the CDR3 is TGTGCCAGCTCACCCCGTCAGGGAGTCGTGGAAGCTTTCTTT.

This chain joins TRBV13 and TRBJ2-6, with D hard to call. Between the trimmed V and J ends, which lost 5 bases and 2 bases, there was a span of 16 bases. The germline V gene encodes CDR1 PRHDT and CDR2 FYEKMQ (reference sequence). The CDR3 contains 17 residues. The CDR3 DNA is TGTGCCAGCAGCCTATTCACGGCTTCGACTGGGGCCAACGTCCTGACTTTC. Protein: CASSLFTASTGANVLTF.

The rearrangement uses TRBV7-3 and TRBJ2-1; the match to TRBD2 covers 11 bases. This CDR3 spans 14 amino acids. Germline CDR1 is SGHTA and CDR2 is FQGTGA. The V gene end was trimmed by 5 bases and the J gene end by 9 bases; junction bases not matched to a gene: 6. The CDR3 region has the DNA TGTGCCAGCAGCCAACTAGCGGGAGTAACTGAGCAGTTCTTC. Translation: CASSQLAGVTEQFF.

This clone has more than one count but fewer than ten. This chain joins TRBV29-1 and TRBJ2-1, with 10 bases that match TRBD2. V dropped 6 bases and J dropped 5; count of bases not matched to a gene: 10. CDR3 length: 15 amino acids. Germline assignment: CDR1 SQVTM and CDR2 ANQGSEA. CDR3 coding DNA: TGCAGCGTGAATACCGGACTAGCGGTGAACAATGAGCAGTTCTTC. Its protein is CSVNTGLAVNNEQFF.

This chain uses TRBV7-9 with TRBJ2-7; no clear D gene. V lost 2 bases, J lost 3 bases, and 5 bases lay in between. Germline lookup yields CDR1 SEHNR and CDR2 FQNEAQ (reference sequence). The CDR3 consists of 12 residues. CDR3 loop: CASSLSSYEQYF. The CDR3, as DNA: TGTGCCAGCAGCTTATCTAGCTACGAGCAGTACTTC.